The clone carrying this T cell receptor beta chain came up once. The data were taken from a study of blood T cell repertoires in COVID-19. Across the study: Samples of COVID-19 (acute and convalescent) were obtained from the United States, Italy and Spain. Sample material is recorded as cDNA or gDNA derived from T cells, B-cell-depleted T cells, or PBMCs.

Method: immunoSEQ multiplex PCR; TCRdb's copy keeps in-frame clones and lacks some. The sample comprises approximately 60,000 clones, roughly four fifths of which are singletons, and just under 15% rests with the top ten. This CDR3 has 15 residues. Germline V gene lookup returns CDR1 SNHLY and CDR2 FYNNEI. J gave up 8 bases and V 2 bases, and 10 bases lay outside the gene matches. Material for sequencing was peripheral blood. The TCR originated in a man of 80 years or more with acute or convalescent COVID-19. The chain links TRBV2 to TRBJ1-2; 8 bases map to TRBD1. CDR3 nucleotide sequence: TGTGCCAGCAGTGAAATACTGCAGGGGGCGGCGGGCTACACCTTC. Translation gives CASSEILQGAAGYTF.